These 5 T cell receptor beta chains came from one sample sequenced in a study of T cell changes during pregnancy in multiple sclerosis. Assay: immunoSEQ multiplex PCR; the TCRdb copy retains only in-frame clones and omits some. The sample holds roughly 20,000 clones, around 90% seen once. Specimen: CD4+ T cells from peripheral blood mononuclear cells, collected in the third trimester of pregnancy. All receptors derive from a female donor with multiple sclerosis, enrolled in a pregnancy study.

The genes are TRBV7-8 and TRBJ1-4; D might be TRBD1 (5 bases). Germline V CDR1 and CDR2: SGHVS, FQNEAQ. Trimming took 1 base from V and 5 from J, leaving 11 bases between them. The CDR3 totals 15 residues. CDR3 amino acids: CASSLGGRGNEKLFF. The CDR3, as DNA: TGTGCCAGCAGCTTAGGTGGTAGGGGCAATGAAAAACTGTTTTTT. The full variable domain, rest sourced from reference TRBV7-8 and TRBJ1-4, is GAGVSQSPRYKVAKRGQDVALRCDPISGHVSLFWYQQALGQGPEFLTYFQNEAQLDKSGLPSDRFFAERPEGSVSTLKIQRTQQEDSAVYLCASSLGGRGNEKLFFGSGTQLSVL.

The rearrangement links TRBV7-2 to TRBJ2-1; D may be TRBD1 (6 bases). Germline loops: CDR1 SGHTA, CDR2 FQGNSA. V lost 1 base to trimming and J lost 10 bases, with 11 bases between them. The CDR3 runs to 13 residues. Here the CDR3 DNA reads TGTGCCAGCAGCTTAGGGGGGCCGAGGGAGCAGTTCTTC. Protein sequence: CASSLGGPREQFF. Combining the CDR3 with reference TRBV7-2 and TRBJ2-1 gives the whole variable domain GAGVSQSPSNKVTEKGKDVELRCDPISGHTALYWYRQSLGQGLEFLIYFQGNSAPDKSGLPSDRFSAERTGGSVSTLTIQRTQQEDSAVYLCASSLGGPREQFFGPGTRLTVL.

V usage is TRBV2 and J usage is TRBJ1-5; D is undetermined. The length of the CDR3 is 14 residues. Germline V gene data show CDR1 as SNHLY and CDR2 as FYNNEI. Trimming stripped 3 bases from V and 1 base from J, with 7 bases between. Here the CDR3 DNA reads TGTGCCAGCAGTGAGATACAGAGCAATCAGCCCCAGCATTTT. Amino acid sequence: CASSEIQSNQPQHF. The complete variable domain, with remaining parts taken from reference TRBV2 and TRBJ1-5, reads EPEVTQTPSHQVTQMGQEVILRCVPISNHLYFYWYRQILGQKVEFLVSFYNNEISEKSEIFDDQFSVERPDGSNFTLKIRSTKLEDSAMYFCASSEIQSNQPQHFGDGTRLSIL.

The CDR3 DNA is TGTGCCAGCAGTGAAGGACAGGGGTTTAATCAGCCCCAGCATTTT. It translates to CASSEGQGFNQPQHF. V gene TRBV2 combines with J gene TRBJ1-5; TRBD1 matches at 8 bases. The CDR3 covers 15 residues. V shed 1 base and J 4 bases; nucleotides not matched to a gene: 3. CDR1 and CDR2 (germline): SNHLY, FYNNEI.

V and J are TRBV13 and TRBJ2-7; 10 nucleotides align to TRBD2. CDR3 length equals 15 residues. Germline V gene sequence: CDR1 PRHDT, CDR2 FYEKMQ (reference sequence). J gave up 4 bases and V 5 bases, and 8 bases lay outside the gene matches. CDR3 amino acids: CASSRYSGGLYEQYF. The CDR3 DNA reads TGTGCCAGCAGCCGGTATAGCGGGGGGCTATACGAGCAGTACTTC.